These 21 T cell receptor beta chains share one sample of origin, sequenced in a study of control samples from healthy donors and cancer patients (dated by TCRdb to the early 2020s). Receptors were amplified or captured by the immunoSEQ multiplex PCR assay. TCRdb limited this immuneACCESS table to in-frame rearrangements with V and J called. A share of clones is missing; checked studies link under half to unresolved V genes, and the rest is unexplained. The sample includes about 94,000 clones, with approximately 90% observed a single time. The top ten clonotypes cover about 4% of the sample. The sample comprised blood. The receptors were gathered from a woman aged 18-35 years in good health.

CDR3 sequence: CASSLVRQTERYEQYF. DNA for the CDR3: TGTGCCAGCAGCTTGGTGAGGCAGACAGAACGCTACGAGCAGTACTTC. The V gene is TRBV5-5, the J gene TRBJ2-7; possible D gene TRBD1, 5 bases. Germline lookup yields CDR1 SGHKS and CDR2 YYEKEE (reference sequence). The V end lost 0 bases, the J end lost 3 bases, and 16 bases lay between the germline ends. The CDR3 loop spans 16 amino acids.

V is TRBV25-1 and J is TRBJ2-7; D may correspond to TRBD1 or TRBD2 (6 bases each). Germline-derived CDR1 and CDR2 are MGHDK and SYGVNS. V lost 3 bases to trimming and J lost 3 bases, with 12 bases between them. CDR3 size: 14 residues. CDR3 in amino acids: CASSERGAVYEQYF. The CDR3 DNA reads TGTGCCAGCAGTGAGAGGGGGGCGGTCTACGAGCAGTACTTC.

The chain uses TRBV5-5 and TRBJ2-3; tentatively, D is TRBD2 (6 bases). This CDR3 has 16 amino acids. Trimming shortened V by 1 base and J by 1 base, and 13 bases separated the two germline ends. CDR1 is SGHKS and CDR2 is YYEKEE in the germline V gene (reference sequence). CDR3 nucleotide sequence: TGTGCCAGCAGCTTGTTCCGGGACTGGGGCACAGATACGCAGTATTTT. Its protein product is CASSLFRDWGTDTQYF.

This sequence joins TRBV28 and TRBJ1-1; maybe TRBD1 (5 bases). The CDR3 totals 15 residues. Germline loops: CDR1 MDHEN, CDR2 SYDVKM. The ends were cut back, 5 bases at V and 5 bases at J, with 18 bases in the middle. The CDR3 reads CASSPLLRGGTEAFF. The CDR3 DNA reads as TGTGCCAGCAGTCCCCTCCTTAGGGGAGGGACTGAAGCTTTCTTT.

The chain employs TRBV7-2 and TRBJ1-2, with a tentative D call TRBD1 (5 bases). Germline V gene sequence: CDR1 SGHTA, CDR2 FQGNSA. V was pared by 1 base and J by 2 bases, with 14 bases between. The length of the CDR3 is 16 residues. The CDR3 DNA follows: TGTGCCAGCAGCTTAGTACCGTCGGGGGTAAACTATGGCTACACCTTC. The encoded protein is CASSLVPSGVNYGYTF.

Details on this clone: The sample holds other DNA sequences that translate to the same CDR3. This rearrangement joins TRBV6-5 to TRBJ1-2; possibly TRBD1 for D (6 bases). This CDR3 contains 12 residues. The ends were cut back, 6 bases at V and 5 bases at J, with 10 bases in the middle. Germline-derived CDR1 and CDR2 are MNHEY and SVGAGI. CDR3 sequence (DNA): TGTGCCAGCAGGCCCACAGGGTATGGCTACACCTTC. Translation gives CASRPTGYGYTF.

The chain links TRBV6-4 to TRBJ2-7; D unresolved. This CDR3 is built from 10 residues. In germline, CDR1 is MRHNA, CDR2 SNTAGT. Trimming pared 9 bases from V and 2 bases from J, leaving 5 bases between. The DNA of the CDR3 is TGTGCCAGTTTTCCCTACGAGCAGTACTTC. Residues: CASFPYEQYF.

V gene TRBV18 combines with J gene TRBJ2-4, with 7 bases lining up with TRBD2. The V gene's germline CDR1 is KGHSH and CDR2 LQKENI. V lost 6 bases and J lost 0; bases outside the gene matches: 5. The CDR3 length is 15 residues. Here the CDR3 DNA reads TGTGCCAGCTCCCGGGGGGAACTAGCCAAAAACATTCAGTACTTC. It specifies CASSRGELAKNIQYF.

This chain connects TRBV13 to TRBJ2-2; D gene ambiguous. Germline lookup yields CDR1 PRHDT and CDR2 FYEKMQ (reference sequence). This CDR3 has 15 residues. The V end lost 0 bases, the J end lost 7 bases, and 12 bases lay between the germline ends. The chain's CDR3 is CASSLGNSRSGELFF. In DNA, the CDR3 is TGTGCCAGCAGCTTAGGAAATAGCAGGAGCGGGGAGCTGTTTTTT.

The table lists this clone with a count of one. V usage is TRBV10-1 and J usage is TRBJ2-7; D gene unclear. The V end was cut by 2 bases, the J end by 2 bases, with 7 bases between. This CDR3 has 13 residues. Germline V gene sequence: CDR1 WNHNN, CDR2 SYGVQD (reference sequence). The CDR3: CASSEGFPYEQYF. CDR3 DNA sequence: TGCGCCAGCAGTGAGGGGTTTCCCTACGAGCAGTACTTC.

V usage is TRBV24-1 and J usage is TRBJ1-2; D is unclear. V was clipped by 3 bases and J by 3 bases, with 10 bases between them. Germline V lookup: CDR1 KGHDR, CDR2 SFDVKD. CDR3 length: 14 residues. For the CDR3, the DNA is TGTGCCACCAGTGATCCTGCCAATCACTATGGCTACACCTTC. Protein product: CATSDPANHYGYTF.

J is TRBJ2-7 and V is TRBV27; a possible D gene is TRBD2 (5 bases). Germline V CDR1 and CDR2: MNHEY, SMNVEV (reference sequence). The CDR3 extends over 13 amino acids. The ends were cut back, 3 bases at V and 1 base at J, with 7 bases in the middle. The CDR3 sequence is CASSFRRSYEQYF. The CDR3 nucleotides are TGTGCCAGCAGTTTCCGGAGGTCCTACGAGCAGTACTTC.

The V gene is TRBV4-2, the J gene TRBJ2-7, with D perhaps TRBD2 (5 bases). V was cut by 0 bases and J by 3 bases, with 12 bases left in between. This CDR3 has 15 amino acids. Germline CDR1 reads LGHNA; CDR2 reads YNFKEQ. CDR3 region: CASSQDSVGFYEQYF. The CDR3 DNA sequence: TGTGCCAGCAGCCAAGATAGCGTGGGATTCTACGAGCAGTACTTC.

V is TRBV21-1 and J is TRBJ1-1. TRBV21-1 is a documented pseudogene. The CDR3 is 17 amino acids. The CDR3 region has the DNA TGTGCCAGCAGGGATGAGAGGATCCCCCGGATGAACACTGAAGCTTTCTTT. The encoded protein is CASRDERIPRMNTEAFF.

The chain is built from TRBV5-1 and TRBJ1-1; 7 bases agree with TRBD1. The CDR3 consists of 14 residues. V shed 4 bases and J 1 base; nucleotides not matched to a gene: 4. CDR1 is SGHRS and CDR2 is YFSETQ in the germline V gene. CDR3 DNA sequence: TGCGCCAGCAGCGCACAGGGGACGAACACTGAAGCTTTCTTT. Protein product: CASSAQGTNTEAFF.

The chain couples TRBV25-1 to TRBJ2-1; 8 bases fit TRBD1. The germline gives CDR1 MGHDK, CDR2 SYGVNS. CDR3 size: 16 residues. Unmatched junction bases numbered 2, after V lost 1 base and J lost 0 bases. The DNA of the CDR3 is TGTGCCAGCAGTGAATCCGGGACAGGCTCCTACAATGAGCAGTTCTTC. The encoded protein is CASSESGTGSYNEQFF.

The chain is built from TRBV6-5 and TRBJ1-2; D call uncertain. V was clipped by 0 bases and J by 4 bases, with 9 bases between them. CDR1 is MNHEY, CDR2 SVGAGI, per germline. The CDR3 loop spans 14 amino acids. CDR3 sequence reads: CASSYSRRVYGYTF. CDR3 DNA sequence: TGTGCCAGCAGTTACTCGAGGAGGGTCTATGGCTACACCTTC.

This chain uses TRBV6-1 with TRBJ2-2, with a tentative D call TRBD1 (5 bases). The CDR3 extends over 12 amino acids. The V gene's germline CDR1 is MNHNS and CDR2 SASEGT. V lost 2 bases, J lost 8 bases, and 6 bases lay in between. The CDR3 reads CASSEYRGELFF. In DNA form, the CDR3 reads TGTGCCAGCAGTGAATACAGGGGGGAGCTGTTTTTT.

The rearrangement uses TRBV29-1 and TRBJ2-1, with TRBD2 matching over 9 bases. The CDR3 has 13 amino acids. The J segment lost 7 bases and the V segment lost 8 bases, leaving 9 bases of the junction unmatched. CDR1 and CDR2 from the germline V gene are SQVTM and ANQGSEA. The CDR3 sequence: CSLAGGPRNEQFF. The DNA of the CDR3 is TGCAGCTTGGCGGGGGGGCCGCGGAATGAGCAGTTCTTC.

The chain joins TRBV4-1 to TRBJ2-3; D is ambiguous. Germline V lookup: CDR1 MGHRA, CDR2 YSYEKL. The V end was cut by 0 bases, the J end by 7 bases, with 17 bases between. The CDR3 length is 16 residues. The CDR3 loop is CASSQDLLWGSHTQYF. The CDR3 nucleotides are TGCGCCAGCAGCCAAGATCTGCTCTGGGGATCTCATACGCAGTATTTT.

The rearrangement uses TRBV12-5 and TRBJ1-1; weak D call: TRBD1 (5 bases). Trimming took off 0 bases at V and 1 base at J, with 15 bases between the two ends. Looked up from germline, CDR1 is LGHNT and CDR2 is FRNRAP. This CDR3 region has 17 residues. The CDR3 DNA sequence: TGTGCTAGTGGTTTGGTAGGGACCGGACAAACGAACACTGAAGCTTTCTTT. Protein: CASGLVGTGQTNTEAFF.